The present T cell receptor beta chain was sequenced within a study of blood T cells in healthy people across ages. Together with a sample-barcoded 5' primer, a J-beta primer mix was included in a second PCR lasting roughly 7 to 11 cycles. A template-switch adaptor containing 12 random nucleotides labeled each cDNA molecule. TCRdb reprocessed the 5' RACE reads via MiXCR and lists one record per CDR3 protein. The sample lists approximately 1,100,000 distinct CDR3 sequences, over 35% occurring once. Germline lookup yields CDR1 LNHNV and CDR2 YYDKDF (reference sequence). Trimming removed 0 bases at V and 4 bases at J, with 7 bases between. This CDR3 has 14 amino acids. Extracted total RNA amounted to at least 6 micrograms for each sample.

The chain combines TRBV15 with TRBJ1-5; D ambiguous. The sequencing sample was made of blood. The receptor's source is an older woman in good health. CDR3 nucleotides: TGTGCCACCAGCAGAGAAGCGGCTAATCAGCCCCAGCATTTT. Translated: CATSREAANQPQHF.